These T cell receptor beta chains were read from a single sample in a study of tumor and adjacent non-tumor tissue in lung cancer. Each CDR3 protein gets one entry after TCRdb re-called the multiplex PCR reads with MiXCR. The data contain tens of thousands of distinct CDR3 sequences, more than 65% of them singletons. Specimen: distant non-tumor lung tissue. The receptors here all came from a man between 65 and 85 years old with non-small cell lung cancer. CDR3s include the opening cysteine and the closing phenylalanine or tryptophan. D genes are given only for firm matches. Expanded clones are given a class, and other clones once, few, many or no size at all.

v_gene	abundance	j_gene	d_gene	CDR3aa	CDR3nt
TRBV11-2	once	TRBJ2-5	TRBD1	CVSSPGTVGQEIQCF	TGTGTCAGCAGCCCGGGGACAGTTGGGCAAGAGATCCAGTGCTTC
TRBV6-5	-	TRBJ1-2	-	CTSRPGNRYGYTF	TGTACCAGCAGGCCGGGGAATCGCTATGGTTACACCTTC
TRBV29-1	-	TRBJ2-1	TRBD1	CSVELFQGQGSGYNDQFF	TGCAGCGTTGAACTGTTTCAGGGACAGGGAAGTGGATACAATGACCAGTTCTTC
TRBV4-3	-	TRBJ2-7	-	CASRQGRGYLGEQYF	TGCGCCAGCAGACAAGGACGGGGATATTTAGGAGAGCAGTACTTC
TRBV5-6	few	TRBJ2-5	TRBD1	CASSPNGQGPRETQYF	TGTGCCAGTAGCCCGAACGGACAGGGACCTCGGGAGACCCAGTACTTC
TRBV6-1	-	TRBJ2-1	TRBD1	CASSGTGLLDDQFF	TGTGCCAGCAGTGGGACAGGGTTATTGGATGATCAGTTCTTC
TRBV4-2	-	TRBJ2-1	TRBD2	CACSPRGEGHFNEQFF	TGTGCCTGCAGCCCCCGGGGGGAGGGCCATTTCAATGAGCAGTTCTTC
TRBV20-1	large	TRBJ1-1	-	CAGADPMNTEAFF	TGCGCGGGGGCAGACCCCATGAACACTGAAGCTTTCTTT
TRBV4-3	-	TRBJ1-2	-	CDSSHDVGGDGYTF	TGCGATAGCAGCCACGATGTGGGCGGAGATGGCTACACTTTC
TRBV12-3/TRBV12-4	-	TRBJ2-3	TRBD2	CASSSGGAGSDTQYF	TGTGCCAGCTCTAGCGGGGGGGCTGGCTCAGATACGCAGTATTTT
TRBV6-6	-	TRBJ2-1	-	CASSYNRGGCTNNEQFF	TGTGCCAGCAGTTACAATCGCGGAGGGTGTACCAACAATGAGCAGTTCTTC
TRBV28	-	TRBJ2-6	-	CASSQVTASSGANVLTF	TGTGCCAGCAGTCAAGTGACGGCTAGCTCTGGGGCCAACGTCCTGACTTTC
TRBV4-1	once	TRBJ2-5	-	CASSQVLADEEETHYF	TGCGCCAGCAGCCAAGTCTTAGCGGATGAGGAAGAGACCCACTACTTC
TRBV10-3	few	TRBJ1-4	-	CATSEGEKLFF	TGTGCCACCAGTGAGGGCGAAAAACTGTTTTTT
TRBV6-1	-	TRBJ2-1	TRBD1	CARRQGMSMHNEQFF	TGTGCCAGGAGACAGGGGATGTCAATGCACAATGAGCAGTTCTTC
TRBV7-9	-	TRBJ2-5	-	CASSLPNGEMQYF	TGTGCCAGCAGCCTCCCTAACGGGGAGATGCAGTACTTC
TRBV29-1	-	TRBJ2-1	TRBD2	CIVIPSGRASKQFF	TGCATCGTCATCCCTAGCGGGAGGGCCAGTAAGCAGTTCTTC
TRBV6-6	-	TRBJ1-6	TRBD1	CASRNEHRTGTGSPLHF	TGTGCCAGCAGAAATGAACACAGGACAGGGACAGGTTCACCCCTCCACTTT
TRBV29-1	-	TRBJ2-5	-	CRAKPYLQTSQETQYF	TGCAGGGCCAAGCCCTATCTCCAGACAAGTCAAGAGACCCAGTACTTC
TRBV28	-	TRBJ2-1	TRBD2	CAISFKRGIGGEQFF	TGTGCCATCAGTTTTAAGCGGGGGATTGGTGGTGAGCAGTTCTTC
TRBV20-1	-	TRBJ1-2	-	CSVSAPSGYGGYTF	TGCAGTGTTAGCGCACCCTCAGGGTACGGTGGCTACACCTTC
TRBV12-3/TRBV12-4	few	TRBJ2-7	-	CASSFSGNPHEQYF	TGTGCCAGCAGTTTCTCAGGGAACCCCCACGAGCAGTACTTC
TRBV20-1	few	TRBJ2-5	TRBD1	CSAGTRPGGRVKETQYF	TGCAGTGCTGGGACCCGACCAGGGGGCAGAGTCAAAGAGACCCAGTACTTC
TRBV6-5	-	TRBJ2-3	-	CASSCSGTTDTQYF	TGTGCCAGCAGTTGCTCGGGGACCACAGATACGCAGTATTTT
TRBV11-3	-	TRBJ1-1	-	CPNSFRRNTEAFF	TGTCCCAACAGCTTTAGGAGGAACACTGAAGCTTTCTTC
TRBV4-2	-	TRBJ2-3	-	CASSQELPGRGRDTQYF	TGTGCCAGCAGCCAAGAATTACCAGGACGGGGGAGAGATACGCAGTATTTT
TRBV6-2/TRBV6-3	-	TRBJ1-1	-	CASRPFVGQRREASF	TGTGCCAGCCGTCCTTTTGTGGGACAAAGAAGAGAAGCTTCGTTT
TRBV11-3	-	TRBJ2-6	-	CASSLRLSSGANVLSF	TGTGCCAGCAGCTTGAGACTGAGCTCTGGGGCCAACGTCCTGTCTTTC
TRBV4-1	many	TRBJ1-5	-	CASSRGQLGDQPQHF	TGCGCCAGCAGCCGCGGACAGTTGGGGGATCAGCCCCAGCATTTT
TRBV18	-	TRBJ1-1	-	CDSSPSKGYTEAFF	TGTGACAGCTCACCGAGTAAGGGGTACACTGAAGCTTTCTTT
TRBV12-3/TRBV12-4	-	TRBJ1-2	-	CASSLQRTSWIYGYTF	TGTGCCAGCAGTTTACAAAGGACAAGTTGGATCTATGGCTACACCTTC
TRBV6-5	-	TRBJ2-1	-	CACNTGNEQLF	TGTGCCTGTAATACCGGGAATGAGCAGTTATTC
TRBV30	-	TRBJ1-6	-	CAWSDPGSWKSRLHF	TGTGCCTGGAGTGATCCGGGATCCTGGAAATCACGACTCCACTTT
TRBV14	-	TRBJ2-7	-	CASSQRDGRISYEHYF	TGTGCCAGCAGCCAACGTGACGGGAGAATATCCTACGAGCATTACTTC
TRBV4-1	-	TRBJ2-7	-	CASSQDRGSPEQCF	TGCGCCAGCAGCCAAGATCGAGGGAGTCCCGAGCAGTGCTTC
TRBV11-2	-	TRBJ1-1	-	CVSSVAEMGMNTEPFF	TGTGTCAGCAGCGTAGCGGAGATGGGGATGAACACTGAACCTTTCTTT
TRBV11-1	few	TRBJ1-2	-	CARSLSSYGYTF	TGTGCCAGAAGCTTATCCAGCTATGGCTACACCTTC
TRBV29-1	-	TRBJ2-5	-	CSVAGSFKETPYF	TGCAGCGTGGCCGGCAGCTTCAAAGAGACCCCGTACTTC
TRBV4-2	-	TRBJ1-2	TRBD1	CASSPWRDSFIREYGYTF	TGTGCTAGCAGCCCATGGCGGGACAGCTTTATTCGGGAGTATGGCTACACCTTC
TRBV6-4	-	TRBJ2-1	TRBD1	CASSPIWDRRQKRYSEQFF	TGTGCCAGCAGTCCGATCTGGGACAGAAGACAGAAAAGGTACAGTGAGCAGTTCTTC
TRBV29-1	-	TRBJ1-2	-	CSTLLYLGPDNYGYTF	TGCAGCACACTCCTCTACCTGGGACCAGATAACTATGGCTACACCTTC
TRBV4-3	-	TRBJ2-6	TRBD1	CASSSSQGSGANVLTF	TGTGCCAGCAGCTCCTCACAGGGGTCTGGGGCCAACGTCCTGACTTTC
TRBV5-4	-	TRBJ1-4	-	CASSFRGTNEKLLF	TGTGCCAGCAGCTTCAGGGGAACTAATGAAAAACTGCTTTTT
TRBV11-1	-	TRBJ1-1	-	CVSSLGQKTEAFF	TGTGTCAGCAGCCTAGGACAGAAGACTGAAGCTTTCTTT
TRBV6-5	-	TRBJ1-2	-	CASYQDMAGYAYTF	TGTGCCAGCTATCAGGACATGGCAGGCTATGCCTACACCTTC
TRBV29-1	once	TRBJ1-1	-	CSVVAERPEAVF	TGCAGCGTTGTGGCGGAGCGGCCAGAAGCTGTCTTT